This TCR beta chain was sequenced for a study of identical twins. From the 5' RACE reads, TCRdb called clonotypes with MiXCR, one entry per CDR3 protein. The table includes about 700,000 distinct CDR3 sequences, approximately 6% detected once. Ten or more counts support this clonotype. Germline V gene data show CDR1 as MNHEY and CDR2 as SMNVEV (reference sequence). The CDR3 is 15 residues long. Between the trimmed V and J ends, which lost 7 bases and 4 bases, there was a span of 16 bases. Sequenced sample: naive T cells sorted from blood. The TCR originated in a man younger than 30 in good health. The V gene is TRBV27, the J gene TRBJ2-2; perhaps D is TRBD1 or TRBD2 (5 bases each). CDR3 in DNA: TGTGCCAGCATGATGGGACCGTTACTCACCGGGGAGCTGTTTTTT. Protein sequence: CASMMGPLLTGELFF.